The 9 T cell receptor beta chains presented below share a single source sample, sequenced in a study of cytomegalovirus exposure and HLA in healthy donors (dated by TCRdb to 2015 to 2018). Library prep was done by the immunoSEQ multiplex PCR assay. Held by TCRdb, this immuneACCESS table contains in-frame sequences only and omits some clones. Under half of the omission traces to an unresolved V gene where checked; the cause of the rest is unknown. Here the sample has fewer than 300,000 clones; 88% occur a single time. About 0.9% of the sample lies in the top ten. Source material: PBMCs. The source of these receptors is a woman between 18 and 29 years old in good health and CMV-seronegative.

V is TRBV9 and J is TRBJ1-2; perhaps TRBD1 as D (6 bases). CDR1 is SGDLS, CDR2 YYNGEE, per germline. This CDR3 is 14 amino acids long. Trimming pared 1 base from V and 3 bases from J, leaving 10 bases between. CDR3 nucleotide sequence: TGTGCCAGCAGCGTATCAGGGACACACTATGGCTACACCTTC. As protein: CASSVSGTHYGYTF.

This chain joins TRBV28 and TRBJ2-3, with TRBD2 identical over 7 bases. V shed 4 bases and J 6 bases; nucleotides not matched to a gene: 22. CDR1 and CDR2 (germline): MDHEN, SYDVKM. There are 19 residues in the CDR3. The DNA of the CDR3 is TGTGCCAGCAGTTCCCCTTGGGGGGGTGAGCAGAAACAAGGCGATACGCAGTATTTT. It codes for CASSSPWGGEQKQGDTQYF.

The V call is TRBV25-1, the J call TRBJ1-1; 8 bases are shared with TRBD1. The CDR3 spans 13 residues. The germline CDR1 and CDR2 sequences are MGHDK and SYGVNS. V lost 6 bases, J lost 11 bases, and 11 bases stayed unmatched. The CDR3 sequence: CASSLGAGGRAFF. CDR3 nucleotides: TGTGCCAGCAGCCTGGGGGCAGGGGGCAGGGCTTTCTTT.

The chain joins TRBV7-2 to TRBJ2-1; tentative D call: TRBD1 (5 bases). CDR3 length equals 17 residues. Trimming removed 5 bases from V and 0 bases from J, with 17 bases in between. Germline-derived CDR1 and CDR2 are SGHTA and FQGNSA. The CDR3, as DNA: TGTGCCAGCAGCCAGACACATGGCAGGGCCTCCTACAATGAGCAGTTCTTC. This sequence encodes CASSQTHGRASYNEQFF.

The chain combines TRBV10-3 with TRBJ1-6; 8 bases align to TRBD1. CDR1 ENHRY and CDR2 SYGVKD come from the germline V gene. The CDR3 has 15 residues. Losses at the gene ends were 3 bases for V and 7 bases for J; bases not matched to a gene: 5. CDR3 sequence (DNA): TGTGCCATCAGTGAAACGGACAGGGAGAATTCACCCCTCCACTTT. This sequence encodes CAISETDRENSPLHF.

This rearrangement joins TRBV9 to TRBJ2-5; TRBD1 agrees at 7 bases. V was pared by 6 bases and J by 5 bases, with 13 bases of the junction left unmatched. Germline-derived CDR1 and CDR2 are SGDLS and YYNGEE. This CDR3 spans 15 amino acids. This CDR3 is CASTPTGALWETQYF. CDR3 sequence (DNA): TGTGCCAGCACCCCTACAGGGGCTTTATGGGAGACCCAGTACTTC.

This chain links TRBV7-9 with TRBJ2-3; 11 positions match TRBD2. V lost 5 bases, J lost 8 bases, and 9 bases stayed unmatched. The CDR3 is made up of 15 amino acids. Germline V gene lookup returns CDR1 SEHNR and CDR2 FQNEAQ (reference sequence). CDR3 in amino acids: CASSPAGLAGGTQYF. The CDR3 nucleotides read TGTGCCAGCAGCCCAGCGGGGCTAGCGGGAGGTACGCAGTATTTT.

The rearrangement links TRBV10-2 to TRBJ2-5; D is ambiguous. Looked up from germline, CDR1 is WSHSY and CDR2 is SAAADI. V lost 4 bases to trimming and J lost 5 bases, with 8 bases between them. The CDR3 is 12 amino acids. Written as DNA, the CDR3 is TGCGCCAGCAGTGTGATCAGGGAGACCCAGTACTTC. This gives the protein CASSVIRETQYF.

The chain recombines TRBV9 with TRBJ2-7; possibly TRBD1 for D (5 bases). The germline CDR1 and CDR2 sequences are SGDLS and YYNGEE. V was pared by 0 bases and J by 3 bases, with 10 bases between. The length of the CDR3 is 14 residues. CDR3 sequence reads: CASSVGSGIYEQYF. CDR3 nucleotide sequence: TGTGCCAGCAGCGTAGGGTCAGGGATCTACGAGCAGTACTTC.